Below, one TCR beta chain is given with its context. Its antigen is as yet unknown. The CDR3 contains 15 residues. The V gene's germline CDR1 is MDHEN and CDR2 SYDVKM. V was pared by 2 bases and J by 2 bases, with 12 bases between. Then a second PCR, running roughly 6 to 11 cycles, was carried out with a sample-barcoded 5' primer and a J-beta primer mix. Through a template-switch adaptor with 12 random nucleotides, each cDNA molecule received a tag. MiXCR, run by TCRdb on the 5' RACE reads, gives a single entry per CDR3 protein. The table shows 550,000 to 600,000 distinct CDR3 sequences, with around 50% occurring only once. The data derive from a study of blood T cells in healthy people across ages. About the research overall: The capture of about one barcoded beta molecule per two T cells was achieved by template switching.

Aged about 6 to 95, donors were systemically healthy Caucasians from Russia. Study-level points and caveats: Possibly confounding the expanded clonotype changes was the fact that donor CMV status was unknown.

The chain uses TRBV28 and TRBJ2-5; D possibly matches TRBD1 or TRBD2 (5 bases each). Sequencing used blood. The TCR comes from an elderly man in good health. The CDR3 here is CASSLRGRAQETQYF. CDR3 nucleotides: TGTGCCAGCAGTTTAAGGGGACGGGCACAAGAGACCCAGTACTTC.